This TCR beta chain stems from a study of blood T cell repertoires in COVID-19. The overall study: Donors in the United States, Italy and Spain gave samples during acute or convalescent COVID-19. T cells, B-cell-depleted T cells, or PBMCs supplied cDNA or gDNA.

Per the authors' pipeline: Nucleated cell counts were estimated from reference gene primer amplification. Using immunoSEQ multiplex PCR, the repertoire was profiled, and TCRdb retains in-frame clones only, with some absent. That table furnishes V, J and clone size, whereas the DNA furnished D and trimming. The table shows 160,000 or so clones, with around 83% occurring only once. This clone has just a few counts. The germline V gene has CDR1 LNHDA and CDR2 SQIVND (reference sequence). The CDR3 runs 13 residues. V was cut by 6 bases and J by 6 bases, with 14 bases left in between. Sequenced sample: peripheral blood. The TCR originated in a man in his forties with acute or convalescent COVID-19. The V and J genes are TRBV19 and TRBJ1-1, with D possibly matching TRBD1 (5 bases). The CDR3 here is CASSPRGTAEAFF. The CDR3, as DNA: TGTGCCAGTAGCCCGCGGGGGACGGCTGAAGCTTTCTTT.